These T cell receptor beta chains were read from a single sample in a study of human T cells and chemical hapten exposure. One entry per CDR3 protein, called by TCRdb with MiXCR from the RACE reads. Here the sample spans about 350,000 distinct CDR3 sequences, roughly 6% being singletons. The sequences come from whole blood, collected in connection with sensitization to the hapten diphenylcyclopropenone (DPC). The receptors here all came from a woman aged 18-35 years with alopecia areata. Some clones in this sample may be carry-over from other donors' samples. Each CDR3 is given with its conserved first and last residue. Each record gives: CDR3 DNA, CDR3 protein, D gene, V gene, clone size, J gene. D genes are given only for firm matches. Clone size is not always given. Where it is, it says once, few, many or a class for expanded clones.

cdr3_nt: TGTGCCAGCAGTTCCCGAGGGGGGGGAGATACGCAGTATTTT
cdr3_aa: CASSSRGGGDTQYF
d_call: .
v_call: TRBV12-3/TRBV12-4
clone_size: .
j_call: TRBJ2-3

cdr3_nt: TGCAGTGCTAGAGCAGGGGGGTGGACTGAAGCTTTCTTT
cdr3_aa: CSARAGGWTEAFF
d_call: TRBD1
v_call: TRBV20-1
clone_size: .
j_call: TRBJ1-1

cdr3_nt: TGCGCCAGCAGCTTGTCGGGACAGGGAAGGACTGAAGCTTTCTTT
cdr3_aa: CASSLSGQGRTEAFF
d_call: TRBD1
v_call: TRBV5-1
clone_size: .
j_call: TRBJ1-1

cdr3_nt: TGTGCCAGCAGTTACAAGTCCCAGAACACTGAAGCTTTCTTT
cdr3_aa: CASSYKSQNTEAFF
d_call: .
v_call: TRBV6-2/TRBV6-3
clone_size: many
j_call: TRBJ1-1

cdr3_nt: TGTGCCAGCAGTTTATGGGGGGCAGGAAGCAATCAGCCCCAGCATTTT
cdr3_aa: CASSLWGAGSNQPQHF
d_call: .
v_call: TRBV28
clone_size: .
j_call: TRBJ1-5

cdr3_nt: TGTGCCAGCAGCTTACGGGACAGCTTGAACACTGAAGCTTTCTTT
cdr3_aa: CASSLRDSLNTEAFF
d_call: TRBD1
v_call: TRBV5-5
clone_size: .
j_call: TRBJ1-1

cdr3_nt: TGTGCCAGCAGCTTAGGGTCAGCAATTACCGAAGCTTTCTTT
cdr3_aa: CASSLGSAITEAFF
d_call: .
v_call: TRBV7-2
clone_size: many
j_call: TRBJ1-1

cdr3_nt: TGTGCCAGCAGCAAACCTTGCAGGGGGATCAAAAACATTCAGTACTTC
cdr3_aa: CASSKPCRGIKNIQYF
d_call: .
v_call: TRBV21-1
clone_size: .
j_call: TRBJ2-4

cdr3_nt: TGTGCCAGCAGCTTTGGACAGGCCCCTTTCGTCCTGACTTTC
cdr3_aa: CASSFGQAPFVLTF
d_call: TRBD1
v_call: TRBV7-2
clone_size: many
j_call: TRBJ2-6

cdr3_nt: TGCGCCAGCAGCCAGGGGGAACAGGGTTCCACAGATACGCAGTATTTT
cdr3_aa: CASSQGEQGSTDTQYF
d_call: .
v_call: TRBV4-3
clone_size: few
j_call: TRBJ2-3

cdr3_nt: TGCAGTGCAACCAGATTAGGGGGCAGCTATGGCTACACCTTC
cdr3_aa: CSATRLGGSYGYTF
d_call: TRBD1
v_call: TRBV20-1
clone_size: many
j_call: TRBJ1-2

cdr3_nt: TGTGCCAGCAGCCCCCCGGCGGGACTAGCGGGCAACCAAGAGACCCAGTACTTC
cdr3_aa: CASSPPAGLAGNQETQYF
d_call: TRBD2
v_call: TRBV3-1
clone_size: few
j_call: TRBJ2-5

cdr3_nt: TGTGCCAGCAGCCACCTCTCGGGGGGCACCCGAAATTCACCCCTCCACTTT
cdr3_aa: CASSHLSGGTRNSPLHF
d_call: .
v_call: TRBV14
clone_size: .
j_call: TRBJ1-6

cdr3_nt: TGCGCCAGCAGCCAAGAATGGCTCGAAACTCAGCCCCAGCATTTT
cdr3_aa: CASSQEWLETQPQHF
d_call: .
v_call: TRBV4-1
clone_size: .
j_call: TRBJ1-5

cdr3_nt: TGTGCCAGCAGCACAGGCGGGGGGGCCAGAGATACGCAGTATTTT
cdr3_aa: CASSTGGGARDTQYF
d_call: TRBD2
v_call: TRBV6-5
clone_size: few
j_call: TRBJ2-3

cdr3_nt: TGTGCCAGCAGCTCGCAGAGGTCTGATACGCAGTATTTT
cdr3_aa: CASSSQRSDTQYF
d_call: .
v_call: TRBV12-3/TRBV12-4
clone_size: .
j_call: TRBJ2-3

cdr3_nt: TGCAGTGCTCCCGCGGGGGGTACGGGCACAGATACGCAGTATTTT
cdr3_aa: CSAPAGGTGTDTQYF
d_call: TRBD2
v_call: TRBV20-1
clone_size: many
j_call: TRBJ2-3

cdr3_nt: TGTGCCAGCAGCGTAGGACAGGGGTATGCCGGGGAGCTGTTTTTT
cdr3_aa: CASSVGQGYAGELFF
d_call: TRBD1
v_call: TRBV9
clone_size: .
j_call: TRBJ2-2

cdr3_nt: TGTGCCAGCTCAACCATCCCGGGGGGCCCCTACAATGAGCAGTTCTTC
cdr3_aa: CASSTIPGGPYNEQFF
d_call: .
v_call: TRBV18
clone_size: few
j_call: TRBJ2-1

cdr3_nt: TGTGCCAGCAGCGTAGGGGGACAGGTTGCTCTTAATGAGCAGTTCTTC
cdr3_aa: CASSVGGQVALNEQFF
d_call: TRBD1
v_call: TRBV9
clone_size: few
j_call: TRBJ2-1

cdr3_nt: TGCGCCAGCAGCACCGACAGGGAGAATGAAGCTCTCTATGGCTACACCTTC
cdr3_aa: CASSTDRENEALYGYTF
d_call: TRBD1
v_call: TRBV5-1
clone_size: few
j_call: TRBJ1-2

cdr3_nt: TGTGCCAGCAGCCAAGCAGGTGGCGCCCCCTTATATACGCAGTATTTT
cdr3_aa: CASSQAGGAPLYTQYF
d_call: .
v_call: TRBV4-2
clone_size: few
j_call: TRBJ2-3

cdr3_nt: TGTGCCAGCAGTTTTGCGAGCTCCTATAATTCACCCCTCCACTTT
cdr3_aa: CASSFASSYNSPLHF
d_call: .
v_call: TRBV12-3/TRBV12-4
clone_size: .
j_call: TRBJ1-6

cdr3_nt: TGTGCCAGCATCAACATCGGTAGCTCTTGGAGAGATACGCAGTATTTT
cdr3_aa: CASINIGSSWRDTQYF
d_call: .
v_call: TRBV2
clone_size: .
j_call: TRBJ2-3

cdr3_nt: TGTGCCAGCAGTCGGAACACCGGCTCCTACAATGAGCAGTTCTTC
cdr3_aa: CASSRNTGSYNEQFF
d_call: .
v_call: TRBV3-1
clone_size: few
j_call: TRBJ2-1

cdr3_nt: TGCAGTGCCAGGAGCCCGGGGGTGTACGAGACCCAGTACTTC
cdr3_aa: CSARSPGVYETQYF
d_call: .
v_call: TRBV20-1
clone_size: few
j_call: TRBJ2-5

cdr3_nt: TGTGCCAGCAGCCCCCGTTTCTCGAACACTGAAGCTTTCTTT
cdr3_aa: CASSPRFSNTEAFF
d_call: .
v_call: TRBV7-9
clone_size: .
j_call: TRBJ1-1

cdr3_nt: TGTGCCAGCTCACCACGCGGGCATGGCTACACCTTC
cdr3_aa: CASSPRGHGYTF
d_call: .
v_call: TRBV18
clone_size: many
j_call: TRBJ1-2